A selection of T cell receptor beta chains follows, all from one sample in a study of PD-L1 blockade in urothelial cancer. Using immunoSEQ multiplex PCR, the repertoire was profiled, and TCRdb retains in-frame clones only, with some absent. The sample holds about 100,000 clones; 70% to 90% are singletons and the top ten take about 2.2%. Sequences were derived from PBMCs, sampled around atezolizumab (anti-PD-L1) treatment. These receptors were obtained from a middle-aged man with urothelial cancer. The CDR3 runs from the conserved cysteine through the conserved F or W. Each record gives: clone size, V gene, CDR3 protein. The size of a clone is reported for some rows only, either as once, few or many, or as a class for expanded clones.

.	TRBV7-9	CASSPLGVVQETQYF
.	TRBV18	CASSPKLAGGSNTGELFF
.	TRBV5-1	CASSLGQDNEQFF
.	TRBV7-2	CASSTGTSEKGYTF
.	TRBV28	CASGLAGVRDTQYF
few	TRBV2	CASRRDRASNQPQHF
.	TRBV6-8	CASRAGTSGADTDTQYF
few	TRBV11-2	CASSFNGRYLHF
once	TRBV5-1	CASSRLAGGRMDTQYF
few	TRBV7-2	CASSLSVNQPQHF
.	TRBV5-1	CASSSLQNSPLHF
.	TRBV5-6	CASSLPRATEAFF
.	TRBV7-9	CASSFSPPGNQPQHF
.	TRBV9	CASSFRDRNTGELFF
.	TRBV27	CASSFSTTSNEQYF
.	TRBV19	CASSGRARTDTQYF
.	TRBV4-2	CASSPHQAGVGNEQFF
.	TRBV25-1	CASSRLAGTADTQYF
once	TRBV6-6	CASSRGEGFPYEQYF
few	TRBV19	CASSMSSQGRQPQHF
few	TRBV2	CASRPRLAAAYEQYF
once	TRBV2	CASSEQGAQTEAFF
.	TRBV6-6	CASSLTGNTEAFF
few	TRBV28	CASSFRFLNSPLHF
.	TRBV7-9	CASGRATDTQYF
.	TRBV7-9	CASSLQGSETQYF
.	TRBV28	CASNESGMTGELFF
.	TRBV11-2	CASSLGPNYEQYF
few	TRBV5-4	CASSLERMGGRYNEQFF
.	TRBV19	CASSMGYRANTEAFF